This T cell receptor (beta chain) is drawn from a study of cytomegalovirus exposure and HLA in healthy donors. Across the study: Among the 398 genotyped donors, 81% were placed in the Caucasian-associated ancestry cluster.

Use of 60 Vbeta and 13 Jbeta primers characterized the PCR. TCRdb's copy holds only in-frame clones and misses some; the assay was immunoSEQ multiplex PCR. Among roughly 70,000 clones, 82% were seen once, and the ten largest hold 1.9%. The CDR3 is 15 residues long. The V segment lost 2 bases and the J segment 5 bases; nucleotides outside the gene matches: 2. Germline CDR1 reads SGHRS; CDR2 reads YFSETQ. Remarks on this clone: The target antigen is unknown.

General observations from the study: Per a prior analysis, the majority of TCR beta V segments were productive roughly 90% or roughly 30% of the time. The sole available immune exposure information was CMV serostatus. Association of roughly 17,000 TCR beta sequences with HLA alleles was found at 0.05 false discovery rate in a later analysis.

This rearrangement joins TRBV5-1 to TRBJ1-6; 9 bases match TRBD1. Sample: PBMCs. The sequence was obtained from a man aged 18 to 35 in good health and CMV-seronegative. CDR3 sequence (DNA): TGCGCCAGCAGCTTAGGGGACAGGGATAATTCACCCCTCCACTTT. Translated, it gives CASSLGDRDNSPLHF.